This T cell receptor beta chain was recovered during a study of shared clonotypes between healthy human individuals. Across the study: Contributing individuals were two females and three males aged 18 to 49.

Replicate PCRs for sorted subsets used 200 ng DNA; this equaled about 30,000 T cell genomes. Some clones are missing from TCRdb's copy, which holds only in-frame ones; the method was immunoSEQ multiplex PCR. The repertoire holds about 980,000 clones, with approximately 80% as singletons. Overall study findings and caveats: With few donors, the genetic and exposure-history diversity represented was limited.

This clone was recorded only once. Its target is not known. The specimen sequenced was memory CD4+ T cells sorted from blood. The subset here: CD45RA-negative fraction. This TCR came from a man between 18 and 29 years old in good health.

DNA of the CDR3: TGTGCCAGCTCACAACAGGGAGGCTACGAGCAGTACTTC. Its protein is CASSQQGGYEQYF. The rearrangement joins TRBV6-1 to TRBJ2-7; possibly TRBD1 or TRBD2 for D (6 bases each). The CDR3 extends over 13 amino acids. CDR1 is MNHNS and CDR2 is SASEGT in the germline V gene. Trimming took 8 bases from V and 3 from J, leaving 14 bases between them.